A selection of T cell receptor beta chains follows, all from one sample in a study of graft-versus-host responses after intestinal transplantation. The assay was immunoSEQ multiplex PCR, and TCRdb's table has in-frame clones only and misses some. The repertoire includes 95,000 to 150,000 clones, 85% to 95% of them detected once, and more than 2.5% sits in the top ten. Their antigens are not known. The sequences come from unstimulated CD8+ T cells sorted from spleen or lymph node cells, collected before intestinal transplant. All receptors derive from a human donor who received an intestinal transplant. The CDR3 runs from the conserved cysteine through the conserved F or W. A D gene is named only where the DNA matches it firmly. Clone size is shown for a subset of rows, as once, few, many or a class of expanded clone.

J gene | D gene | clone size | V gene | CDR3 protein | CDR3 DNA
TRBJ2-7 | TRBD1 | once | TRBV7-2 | CASSLGQGGTYEQYF | TGTGCCAGCAGCTTAGGACAGGGGGGGACCTACGAGCAGTACTTC
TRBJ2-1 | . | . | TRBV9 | CASSVGSIYNEQFF | TGTGCCAGCAGCGTAGGTTCTATCTACAATGAGCAGTTCTTC
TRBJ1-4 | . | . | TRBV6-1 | CASSEGGAVNEKLFF | TGTGCCAGCAGTGAAGGAGGGGCAGTTAATGAAAAACTGTTTTTT
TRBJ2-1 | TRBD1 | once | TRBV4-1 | CASSHRGPDTQFYNEQFF | TGCGCCAGCAGCCATAGGGGGCCGGACACACAATTCTACAATGAGCAGTTCTTC
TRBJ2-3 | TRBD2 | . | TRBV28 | CASFGSGSETDTQYF | TGTGCCAGCTTTGGGAGCGGGAGTGAAACAGATACGCAGTATTTT
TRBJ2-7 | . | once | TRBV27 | CASSPTVDLYEQYF | TGTGCCAGCAGTCCGACAGTAGACCTCTACGAGCAGTACTTC
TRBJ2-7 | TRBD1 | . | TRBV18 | CASSSFRGSSYEQYF | TGTGCCAGCTCATCCTTCAGGGGGAGCTCCTACGAGCAATACTTC
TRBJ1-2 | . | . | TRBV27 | CASSPLPRGGGYGYTF | TGTGCCAGCAGTCCCCTACCCCGGGGCGGGGGCTATGGCTACACCTTC
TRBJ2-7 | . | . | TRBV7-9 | CASSWDRTATNEYEQYF | TGTGCCAGCAGCTGGGATCGGACGGCAACTAACGAGTACGAGCAGTACTTC
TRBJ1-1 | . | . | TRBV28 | CASTLGGNTEAFF | TGTGCCAGCACCTTAGGGGGGAACACTGAAGCTTTCTTT
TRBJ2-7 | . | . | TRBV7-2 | CASSAQASYEQYF | TGTGCCAGCAGCGCCCAGGCCTCCTACGAGCAGTACTTC
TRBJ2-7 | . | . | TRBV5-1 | CASSLSSKVTRNYEQYF | TGCGCCAGCAGCTTGAGTAGTAAGGTGACGCGGAACTACGAGCAGTACTTC
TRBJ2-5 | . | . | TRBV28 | CASSSDLGVETQYF | TGTGCCAGCAGTTCGGACCTGGGGGTAGAGACCCAGTACTTC
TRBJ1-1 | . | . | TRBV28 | CASSLGGETEAFF | TGTGCCAGCAGTTTAGGAGGGGAGACTGAAGCTTTCTTT
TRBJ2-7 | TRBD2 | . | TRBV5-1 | CASSLIGTSGTTYEQYF | TGCGCCAGCAGTCTGATCGGGACTAGCGGGACGACCTACGAGCAGTACTTC